The 10 T cell receptor beta chains listed next were all sequenced from one sample in a study of graft-versus-host responses after intestinal transplantation. Method: immunoSEQ multiplex PCR; TCRdb's copy keeps in-frame clones and lacks some. The sample records about 97,000 clones, 90% being singletons. Sample: PBMCs, taken roughly 68 weeks after intestinal transplant. The receptors derive from a human patient who received an intestinal transplant, so some T cells may come from the graft donor.

The chain carries TRBV5-3 and TRBJ1-4, with TRBD1 matching 8 bases. TRBV5-3 is assigned to the ORF class and has an uncertain function. The CDR3 is made up of 14 amino acids. V lost 4 bases to trimming and J lost 6 bases; unmatched junction nucleotides: 5. The CDR3 region has the DNA TGTGCCAGAAGCCCGACAGGGGTGGATGAAAAACTGTTTTTT. This encodes CARSPTGVDEKLFF.

V is TRBV7-9 and J is TRBJ2-7; a weak D match, TRBD2 (5 bases). Germline assignment: CDR1 SEHNR and CDR2 FQNEAQ (reference sequence). This CDR3 spans 15 amino acids. Trimming took 2 bases from V and 2 from J, leaving 13 bases between them. The CDR3 loop is CASSLTSGRAYEQYF. CDR3 sequence (DNA): TGTGCCAGCAGCTTAACTAGTGGCCGAGCCTACGAGCAGTACTTC. The full variable domain, its missing parts supplied by reference TRBV7-9 and TRBJ2-7, is DTGVSQNPRHKITKRGQNVTFRCDPISEHNRLYWYRQTLGQGPEFLTYFQNEAQLEKSRLLSDRFSAERPKGSFSTLEIQRTEQGDSAMYLCASSLTSGRAYEQYFGPGTRLTVT.

This chain links TRBV2 with TRBJ2-2, with 8 nucleotides matching TRBD1. Germline loops: CDR1 SNHLY, CDR2 FYNNEI. This CDR3 has 15 amino acids. Trimming at V came to 1 base and at J to 7 bases, leaving 5 bases not matched to a gene. CDR3 loop: CASSEVQGAGGELFF. The CDR3 nucleotides are TGTGCCAGCAGTGAAGTTCAGGGGGCGGGCGGGGAGCTGTTTTTT. Full variable domain (remainder filled in from reference TRBV2 and TRBJ2-2): EPEVTQTPSHQVTQMGQEVILRCVPISNHLYFYWYRQILGQKVEFLVSFYNNEISEKSEIFDDQFSVERPDGSNFTLKIRSTKLEDSAMYFCASSEVQGAGGELFFGEGSRLTVL.

Concerning this clone: Mismatch with germline at one junction end may stem from a read error. The rearrangement joins TRBV7-7 to TRBJ2-5; the match to TRBD1 covers 9 bases. Germline values: CDR1 SSHAT, CDR2 FNYEAQ (reference sequence). The CDR3 runs 14 residues. Here the CDR3 reads CASSPTGGGETQYF. The CDR3 region has the DNA TGTGCTAGCAGCCCGACAGGGGGGGGAGAGACCCAGTACTTC.

The CDR3 reads CASSQGPSNQPQHF. CDR3 sequence (DNA): TGTGCCAGCAGCCAAGGTCCTAGCAATCAGCCCCAGCATTTT. The chain has TRBV5-6 and TRBJ1-5; the D is unclear. There are 14 residues in the CDR3. V gave up 4 bases and J gave up 0 bases, with 8 bases separating them. CDR1 and CDR2 from the germline V gene are SGHDT and YYEEEE.

This rearrangement joins TRBV28 to TRBJ1-2; 7 positions agree with TRBD1. V lost 4 bases, J lost 9 bases, and 2 bases stayed unmatched. The germline CDR1 and CDR2 sequences are MDHEN and SYDVKM. The CDR3 length is 11 residues. CDR3: CASSSTGRYTF. The CDR3 DNA sequence: TGTGCCAGCAGTTCGACAGGGCGCTACACCTTC.

The genes are TRBV6-1 and TRBJ1-5, with D possibly TRBD1 on 6 matching bases. Between the trimmed V and J ends, which lost 1 base and 6 bases, there was a span of 13 bases. CDR1 MNHNS and CDR2 SASEGT come from the germline V gene. The CDR3 has 15 residues. CDR3 bases: TGTGCCAGCAGTGAAGAGGGGGGAGGGAGTCAGCCCCAGCATTTT. This translates into CASSEEGGGSQPQHF.

The chain links TRBV11-2 to TRBJ2-7; the D gene could be TRBD1 or TRBD2 (5 bases each). The CDR3 spans 12 residues. Trimming shortened V by 5 bases and J by 5 bases, and 10 bases separated the two germline ends. The V gene's germline CDR1 is SGHAT and CDR2 FQNNGV. DNA for the CDR3: TGTGCCAGCAGCCGAGGGGCGGACGAGCAGTACTTC. Its translation is CASSRGADEQYF.

This rearrangement joins TRBV6-5 to TRBJ1-6; 10 bases agree with TRBD1. The length of the CDR3 is 16 residues. V dropped 0 bases and J dropped 9; count of bases not matched to a gene: 5. Germline V gene lookup returns CDR1 MNHEY and CDR2 SVGAGI. Here the CDR3 reads CASSYSTGGRSSPLHF. The CDR3 DNA reads as TGTGCCAGCAGTTACTCGACAGGGGGCCGGAGTTCACCCCTCCACTTT.

The V and J genes are TRBV6-5 and TRBJ1-1, with TRBD1 as a possible D gene (5 bases). The V end lost 7 bases, the J end lost 3 bases, and 12 bases lay between the germline ends. Germline assignment: CDR1 MNHEY and CDR2 SVGAGI. CDR3 length: 13 residues. CDR3 sequence reads: CASTQDSYTEAFF. Written as DNA, the CDR3 is TGTGCCAGCACCCAAGACAGCTACACTGAAGCTTTCTTT.